One T cell receptor beta chain is described in this entry. Its antigen is not identified. This sample is part of a study of T cell repertoires in cytomegalovirus infection. Background on the study: Indications of both CMV infection and matching HLA type were provided by public TCR beta signatures.

TCRdb ran MiXCR on the reads and lists one entry per CDR3 protein. Here the sample spans 95,000 to 150,000 distinct CDR3 sequences, roughly 32% being singletons. From germline, CDR1 is MNHEY and CDR2 SVGEGT. Unmatched junction bases numbered 8, after V lost 5 bases and J lost 4 bases. The CDR3 consists of 15 residues. This rearrangement joins TRBV6-2 or TRBV6-3 to TRBJ1-2; 9 bases are shared with TRBD1. The sample in question was CD8+ T cells from cultured PBMCs, obtained from culture after CMV antigen stimulation. The receptor was derived from a human donor in good health (CMV status not recorded). Some clones in this sample may be carry-over from other donors' samples. The CDR3 DNA sequence: TGTGCCAGCAGTCACGCGGGGACAGGGCTCTATGGCTACACCTTC. Translation: CASSHAGTGLYGYTF.